The 23 T cell receptor beta chains below all came from one sample that was sequenced in a study of identical twins. A single record per CDR3 protein comes from TCRdb applying MiXCR to the 5' RACE reads. The sample lists around 340,000 distinct CDR3 sequences, 10% to 15% occurring once. This sample also appeared in a second study, on yellow fever vaccine responses in identical twins.

Sequencing input: CD8+ T cells sorted from blood. The receptor set was obtained from a woman aged 18-29 years in good health.

The chain uses TRBV6-1 and TRBJ2-1, with D perhaps matching TRBD2 (7 bases). V lost 5 bases and J lost 4, with 15 bases in between. CDR3 length: 15 amino acids. Germline V gives CDR1 MNHNS, CDR2 SASEGT. CDR3 DNA: TGTGCCAGCAGTACATCAGGGGAGGGGTACAATGAGCAGTTCTTC. Protein product: CASSTSGEGYNEQFF.

This clonotype was observed a handful of times. V usage is TRBV28 and J usage is TRBJ1-1; D call uncertain. The V gene's germline CDR1 is MDHEN and CDR2 SYDVKM. The CDR3 is 14 amino acids. With 3 bases removed from V and 1 base from J, the gap between germline ends came to 9 bases. CDR3 sequence reads: CASSLGSSNTEAFF. CDR3 nucleotide sequence: TGTGCCAGCAGTTTGGGCAGCTCGAACACTGAAGCTTTCTTT.

At least ten counts were recorded for this clonotype. The chain joins TRBV12-3 or TRBV12-4 to TRBJ2-1; D may be TRBD2 (5 bases). Trimming left V 6 bases short and J 6 bases short, with 9 bases between. There are 12 residues in the CDR3. CDR3 residues: CASRTGSNEQFF. DNA of the CDR3: TGTGCCAGCAGGACGGGGTCCAATGAGCAGTTCTTC.

The V gene is TRBV11-3, the J gene TRBJ2-1, with 10 bases lining up with TRBD2. This CDR3 region has 15 residues. CDR1 SGHNT and CDR2 YENEEA come from the germline V gene. Trimming took 8 bases from V and 8 from J; bases not matched to a gene: 12. The CDR3, as DNA: TGTGCCAGCGGGTGGGCTAGCGGGAGTTATGATGAGCAGTTCTTC. Its protein is CASGWASGSYDEQFF. The full variable domain, its missing parts supplied by reference TRBV11-3 and TRBJ2-1, is EAGVVQSPRYKIIEKKQPVAFWCNPISGHNTLYWYLQNLGQGPELLIRYENEEAVDDSQLPKDRFSAERLKGVDSTLKIQPAELGDSAVYLCASGWASGSYDEQFFGPGTRLTVL.

V and J are TRBV20-1 and TRBJ2-2, with D perhaps matching TRBD1 or TRBD2 (5 bases each). V gave up 0 bases and J gave up 3 bases, with 11 bases separating them. This CDR3 has 15 residues. Germline CDR1 reads DFQATT; CDR2 reads SNEGSKA (reference sequence). The chain's CDR3 is CSARDGRGDTGELFF. CDR3 DNA: TGCAGTGCTAGAGATGGCAGAGGGGACACCGGGGAGCTGTTTTTT.

This clonotype was recorded many times. The chain carries TRBV4-1 and TRBJ2-1; D assignment may be TRBD1 or TRBD2 (5 bases each). Germline-derived CDR1 and CDR2 are MGHRA and YSYEKL. V dropped 0 bases and J dropped 6 bases, with 15 bases sitting between them. This CDR3 has 16 amino acids. CDR3 nucleotides: TGCGCCAGCAGCCAAGATACCCAGGGCCGGGGCAATGAGCAGTTCTTC. Its protein product is CASSQDTQGRGNEQFF.

This rearrangement joins TRBV19 to TRBJ2-2, with TRBD2 identical over 10 bases. J gave up 6 bases and V 2 bases, and 3 bases lay outside the gene matches. CDR3 length: 15 residues. Germline V gives CDR1 LNHDA, CDR2 SQIVND (reference sequence). The CDR3, as DNA: TGTGCCAGTAGTATAAGTCTAGCGGGGGCCGGGGAGCTGTTTTTT. Translated: CASSISLAGAGELFF.

Only a few counts were recorded for this clonotype. The chain couples TRBV2 to TRBJ2-1, with D unclear. The CDR3 covers 12 residues. Germline CDR1 is SNHLY and CDR2 is FYNNEI. Trimming removed 4 bases from V and 8 bases from J, with 9 bases in between. CDR3 region: CASSVSSDEQFF. The DNA of the CDR3 is TGTGCCAGCAGTGTTAGCTCAGATGAGCAGTTCTTC.

The chain links TRBV2 to TRBJ2-1; possibly TRBD2 for D (5 bases). V lost 4 bases, J lost 15 bases, and 13 bases lay in between. This CDR3 spans 11 amino acids. In germline, CDR1 is SNHLY, CDR2 FYNNEI. Here the CDR3 reads CASSGTFLSFF. DNA of the CDR3: TGTGCCAGCAGTGGGACTTTTTTATCGTTCTTC.

The gene calls are TRBV10-3 and TRBJ2-7; D gene uncertain. The CDR3 has 13 amino acids. Germline V gene lookup returns CDR1 ENHRY and CDR2 SYGVKD. V was shortened by 3 bases and J by 2 bases, with 8 bases between the two germline ends. Here the CDR3 reads CAISDPATYEQYV. The CDR3 DNA is TGTGCCATCAGTGACCCAGCTACCTACGAGCAGTACGTC.

This clonotype was detected only a few times. This sequence joins TRBV20-1 and TRBJ1-1; D is perhaps TRBD1 (5 bases). The CDR3 consists of 14 residues. Per the germline V gene, CDR1 is DFQATT and CDR2 is SNEGSKA (reference sequence). V was cut by 5 bases and J by 7 bases, with 20 bases left in between. CDR3 sequence reads: CSARKAPGRGEAFF. CDR3 bases: TGCAGTGCTCGGAAGGCTCCAGGGCGAGGTGAAGCTTTCTTT.

The rearrangement links TRBV28 to TRBJ2-5; 7 bases fit TRBD1. Germline-derived CDR1 and CDR2 are MDHEN and SYDVKM. V shed 4 bases, J shed 5 bases, and the junction held 13 bases outside the gene matches. The CDR3 spans 16 residues. CDR3 sequence: CASSSPWQGVQETQYF. The CDR3 DNA is TGTGCCAGCAGTTCCCCGTGGCAGGGGGTTCAGGAGACCCAGTACTTC.

This clonotype came up a few times. The J gene is TRBJ1-1, the V gene TRBV29-1; D unresolved. CDR3 length: 12 residues. Germline V CDR1 and CDR2: SQVTM, ANQGSEA. CDR3 in amino acids: CSGQIWNTEAFF. The DNA of the CDR3 is TGCAGTGGCCAAATCTGGAACACTGAAGCTTTCTTT.

This chain links TRBV29-1 with TRBJ2-1; D gene unclear. The CDR3 spans 11 residues. V gave up 3 bases and J gave up 7 bases, with 7 bases separating them. CDR1 is SQVTM, CDR2 ANQGSEA, per germline. CDR3 in amino acids: CSVDLGNEQFF. The CDR3 nucleotides read TGCAGCGTTGACCTTGGAAATGAGCAGTTCTTC.

This chain connects TRBV12-3 or TRBV12-4 to TRBJ2-7; unclear D gene. V shed 1 base and J shed 1 base, with 8 bases lying between them. There are 14 residues in the CDR3. The CDR3 is CASSLEGLSYEQYF. In nucleotides, the CDR3 is TGTGCCAGCAGTTTAGAGGGTCTTTCCTACGAGCAGTACTTC.

At least ten counts were recorded for this clonotype. The chain joins TRBV4-1 to TRBJ2-1; 10 bases are shared with TRBD2. Germline CDR1 is MGHRA and CDR2 is YSYEKL. CDR3 length: 17 residues. The V gene end was trimmed by 0 bases and the J gene end by 7 bases; junction bases not matched to a gene: 9. The CDR3 sequence: CASSQDGAGGPGNEQFF. CDR3 nucleotides: TGCGCCAGCAGCCAAGATGGAGCGGGAGGGCCCGGAAATGAGCAGTTCTTC.

The CDR3, as DNA: TGTGCCAGCAGTGAACACAGCGATCCCTACGAGCAGTACGTC. This encodes CASSEHSDPYEQYV. The chain is built from TRBV2 and TRBJ2-7; D remains ambiguous. V was trimmed by 2 bases and J by 2 bases, leaving 10 bases between them. Germline-derived CDR1 and CDR2 are SNHLY and FYNNEI. The CDR3 contains 14 residues.

This clonotype has just a few counts. This sequence joins TRBV5-1 and TRBJ1-1; D not resolved. Per the germline V gene, CDR1 is SGHRS and CDR2 is YFSETQ. The CDR3 sequence is 12 residues long. V shed 5 bases and J shed 1 base, with 6 bases lying between them. The CDR3 is CASRKGNTEAFF. CDR3 bases: TGCGCCAGCAGAAAGGGGAACACTGAAGCTTTCTTT.

The table lists this clonotype with a few counts. The chain uses TRBV11-2 and TRBJ2-7; 8 bases agree with TRBD2. The CDR3 has 17 residues. The V gene's germline CDR1 is SGHAT and CDR2 FQNNGV. The ends lost 2 bases at V and 0 bases at J; junction bases unmatched: 9. CDR3 loop: CASSLPRGGGSSYEQYV. The CDR3 DNA sequence: TGTGCCAGCAGCTTACCTCGGGGCGGGGGGTCCTCCTACGAGCAGTACGTC.

This rearrangement joins TRBV27 to TRBJ1-1, with D uncertain. The CDR3 runs to 16 residues. Germline values: CDR1 MNHEY, CDR2 SMNVEV (reference sequence). The V gene lost 1 base and the J gene lost 0 bases, with 12 bases spanning the gap. DNA of the CDR3: TGTGCCAGCAGTTTATTTGGCCAGGCCATGAACACTGAAGCTTTCTTT. Residues: CASSLFGQAMNTEAFF.

This chain connects TRBV20-1 to TRBJ2-1; D remains ambiguous. V lost 5 bases to trimming and J lost 4 bases, with 18 bases between them. CDR1 is DFQATT, CDR2 SNEGSKA, per germline (reference sequence). There are 15 residues in the CDR3. The CDR3 here is CSAPYTPGPYNEQFF. CDR3 sequence (DNA): TGCAGTGCTCCCTATACCCCTGGCCCGTACAATGAGCAGTTCTTC.

This clonotype was found a few times. The rearrangement joins TRBV15 to TRBJ1-5; D is uncertain. V lost 5 bases and J 0 bases, leaving 11 bases between the germline ends. CDR1 and CDR2 (germline): LNHNV, YYDKDF (reference sequence). The CDR3 is made up of 15 amino acids. The chain's CDR3 is CATSYTEASNQPQHF. The CDR3 nucleotides are TGTGCCACCAGCTATACCGAGGCTAGCAATCAGCCCCAGCATTTT.

This clonotype came up many times. The chain uses TRBV12-3 or TRBV12-4 and TRBJ1-1; D is possibly TRBD1 (5 bases). V shed 4 bases and J shed 2 bases, with 8 bases lying between them. The CDR3 is 13 amino acids. CDR3 residues: CASSSGANTEAFF. The CDR3 region has the DNA TGTGCCAGCAGTTCCGGGGCCAACACTGAAGCTTTCTTT.